Listed below are T cell receptor beta chains from one sample, sequenced in a study of OX40 agonist ivuxolimab in advanced cancers. Sequencing used immunoSEQ multiplex PCR; TCRdb keeps in-frame clones, though not all of them. The sample has more than 60,000 clones; around 86% are singletons. The sequencing here drew on CD4+ or CD8+ T cells sorted from blood, taken in a trial of the OX40 agonist ivuxolimab. These receptors all come from an adult with an advanced solid tumor such as melanoma, head and neck, liver or kidney cancer. Each CDR3 is given with its conserved first and last residue. The order of the fields is J gene, clone size, V gene, D gene, CDR3 protein, CDR3 DNA. A D gene is named only where the DNA matches it firmly. Part of the rows lack a size; the others show once, few, many or a class for expanded clones.

TRBJ1-5,-,TRBV6-1,-,CASTSRLNQPQHF,TGTGCCAGCACTTCGCGTCTAAATCAGCCCCAGCATTTT
TRBJ1-2,once,TRBV4-2,-,CASSKRGLGNGYTF,TGTGCCAGCAGCAAGCGGGGGCTCGGAAATGGCTACACCTTC
TRBJ1-6,-,TRBV2,TRBD1,CASRAGTGGIPLHF,TGTGCCAGCAGAGCCGGGACAGGGGGCATACCCCTCCACTTT
TRBJ1-5,-,TRBV6-1,TRBD1,CASREQTGGSNQPQHF,TGTGCCAGCAGGGAACAGACAGGGGGCAGCAATCAGCCCCAGCATTTT
TRBJ1-4,-,TRBV14,-,CASSQSRVATNEKLFF,TGTGCCAGCAGCCAGAGCAGGGTTGCGACTAATGAAAAACTGTTTTTT
TRBJ1-2,-,TRBV18,-,CASSPPGASGGYTF,TGTGCCAGCTCACCACCGGGGGCCTCCGGGGGCTACACCTTC
TRBJ1-2,-,TRBV7-9,-,CASSLEGDLGGYTF,TGTGCCAGCAGCTTAGAGGGGGATTTGGGTGGCTACACCTTC
TRBJ2-7,-,TRBV6-5,TRBD2,CASTEGGTNSYEQYF,TGTGCCAGCACCGAGGGTGGGACTAACTCCTACGAGCAGTACTTC
TRBJ2-7,-,TRBV11-1,-,CASSLWEATGEQYF,TGTGCCAGCAGCTTATGGGAGGCTACGGGCGAGCAGTACTTC
TRBJ1-6,-,TRBV15,TRBD1,CATSSELTGDVNSPLHF,TGTGCCACCAGCAGCGAACTTACAGGGGATGTAAATTCACCCCTCCACTTT
TRBJ1-5,-,TRBV19,-,CASTRPGAGDNQPQHF,TGTGCCAGTACCCGACCGGGAGCGGGGGACAATCAGCCCCAGCATTTT
TRBJ1-2,-,TRBV7-9,TRBD1,CASSRRQGTYGYTF,TGTGCCAGCAGCCGGAGACAGGGGACCTATGGCTACACCTTC
TRBJ2-7,-,TRBV18,TRBD1,CASSPGTGTQQHF,TGTGCCAGCTCACCGGGGACAGGGACCCAGCAGCACTTC
TRBJ2-7,-,TRBV5-1,-,CASSLAEQGITYEQYF,TGCGCCAGCAGCTTGGCCGAGCAGGGTATCACCTACGAGCAGTACTTC
TRBJ2-5,-,TRBV13,-,CASSLTLRETQYF,TGTGCCAGCAGCTTGACGTTACGAGAGACCCAGTACTTC
TRBJ1-3,-,TRBV2,-,CASSPGPGNTIYF,TGTGCCAGCAGCCCGGGGCCAGGAAACACCATATATTTT
TRBJ2-7,-,TRBV11-2,-,CASSSPGAEQYF,TGTGCCAGCAGCTCGCCGGGAGCCGAGCAGTACTTC
TRBJ2-5,-,TRBV19,-,CASSITGTWETQYF,TGTGCCAGTAGTATCACGGGGACGTGGGAGACCCAGTACTTC
TRBJ2-7,once,TRBV5-6,TRBD2,CASSLRAGTYEQYF,TGTGCCAGCAGCTTGCGAGCGGGAACCTACGAGCAGTACTTC
TRBJ2-5,-,TRBV4-1,-,CASSQRFLLRETQYF,TGCGCCAGCAGCCAAAGATTTCTCCTTCGTGAGACCCAGTACTTC
TRBJ2-1,-,TRBV13,-,CASSLRGFTYNEQFF,TGTGCCAGCAGCTTAAGAGGGTTTACCTACAATGAGCAGTTCTTC
TRBJ1-5,-,TRBV5-6,-,CASSWGGANQPQHF,TGTGCCAGCAGCTGGGGGGGGGCCAACCAGCCCCAGCATTTT
TRBJ1-3,-,TRBV7-6,-,CASSFFPRAAGNTIYF,TGTGCCAGCAGCTTTTTTCCCAGGGCCGCTGGAAACACCATATATTTT
TRBJ2-2,-,TRBV19,-,CASSPRALNTGELFF,TGTGCCAGTAGCCCCCGGGCCTTGAACACCGGGGAGCTGTTTTTT
TRBJ2-5,-,TRBV19,TRBD2,CASSSGRAGETQYF,TGTGCCAGTAGTAGCGGGAGGGCCGGTGAGACCCAGTACTTC
TRBJ2-4,-,TRBV14,-,CASSQDPRGGAKNIQYF,TGTGCCAGCAGCCAAGATCCCCGGGGTGGAGCCAAAAACATTCAGTACTTC
TRBJ1-2,-,TRBV19,-,CASSITAGRDGYTF,TGTGCCAGTAGTATAACCGCAGGGCGCGATGGCTACACCTTC
TRBJ1-1,-,TRBV29-1,-,CSVPWGTEAFF,TGCAGCGTTCCCTGGGGCACTGAAGCTTTCTTT
TRBJ2-3,-,TRBV7-2,TRBD2,CASSHETSGKAQYF,TGTGCCAGCAGCCACGAGACTAGCGGGAAAGCGCAGTATTTT
TRBJ1-2,-,TRBV5-5,-,CASSPDGDYGYTF,TGTGCCAGCAGCCCGGACGGGGACTATGGCTACACCTTC
TRBJ2-3,-,TRBV7-6,TRBD2,CASSLSGRATDTQYF,TGTGCCAGCAGCTTAAGCGGGAGGGCCACAGATACGCAGTATTTT
TRBJ2-1,-,TRBV5-4,-,CASSLDPGGYNEQFF,TGTGCCAGCAGCCTGGACCCCGGGGGCTACAATGAGCAGTTCTTC
TRBJ2-2,-,TRBV27,TRBD2,CASSLYGEGGTGELFF,TGTGCCAGCAGTTTATACGGGGAGGGAGGAACCGGGGAGCTGTTTTTT
TRBJ2-3,-,TRBV7-9,-,CASSLGGYTQYF,TGTGCCAGCAGCTTAGGAGGGTATACGCAGTATTTT
TRBJ2-4,-,TRBV23-1,-,CASSQSYGYVAEPLAKNIQYF,TGCGCCAGCAGTCAATCATATGGATATGTAGCGGAACCACTAGCCAAAAACATTCAGTACTTC
TRBJ1-4,-,TRBV30,-,CAWSRGEKLFF,TGTGCCTGGAGTAGGGGCGAAAAACTGTTTTTT
TRBJ2-7,-,TRBV5-4,-,CASSLVGYEQYF,TGTGCCAGCAGCTTGGTTGGATACGAGCAGTACTTC
TRBJ2-5,-,TRBV6-1,TRBD2,CASSIAGGWETQYF,TGTGCCAGCAGTATAGCGGGGGGTTGGGAGACCCAGTACTTC
TRBJ2-7,-,TRBV29-1,-,CSAAAGPLVEQYF,TGCAGCGCCGCGGCGGGGCCCCTGGTAGAGCAGTACTTC
TRBJ2-2,-,TRBV2,-,CASSAGTTNTGELFF,TGTGCCAGCAGTGCCGGGACAACGAACACCGGGGAGCTGTTTTTT
TRBJ1-2,-,TRBV19,-,CASKDDGHYGYTF,TGTGCCAGTAAAGACGACGGCCACTATGGCTACACCTTC
TRBJ1-2,-,TRBV29-1,-,CSVEESPGYGYTF,TGCAGCGTTGAAGAGAGTCCGGGCTATGGCTACACCTTC
TRBJ1-1,-,TRBV6-6,-,CASSKELAEAFF,TGTGCCAGCAGTAAGGAGTTGGCTGAAGCTTTCTTT
TRBJ2-1,once,TRBV7-3,TRBD1,CASSQTGGGYNEQFF,TGTGCCAGCAGCCAGACAGGGGGAGGGTACAATGAGCAGTTCTTC
TRBJ1-5,-,TRBV29-1,-,CSVVPGPNQPQHF,TGCAGCGTTGTACCCGGCCCCAATCAGCCCCAGCATTTT
TRBJ2-1,-,TRBV25-1,TRBD2,CASSGLAGNANEQFF,TGTGCCAGCAGTGGACTAGCGGGAAACGCCAATGAGCAGTTCTTC
TRBJ1-2,-,TRBV7-9,-,CAILKGYGYTF,TGTGCCATCCTCAAAGGCTATGGCTACACCTTC
TRBJ1-1,-,TRBV28,-,CASTPPAGRTEAFF,TGTGCCAGCACCCCCCCGGCAGGGCGGACTGAAGCTTTCTTT
TRBJ2-3,-,TRBV4-1,-,CASSQEGRGRTDTQYF,TGCGCCAGCAGCCAAGAAGGGCGCGGGCGCACAGATACGCAGTATTTT
TRBJ1-1,-,TRBV5-5,-,CASSKDIRNTEAFF,TGTGCCAGCAGCAAAGACATAAGGAACACTGAAGCTTTCTTT
TRBJ1-2,-,TRBV2,-,CASSDIGGYTF,TGTGCCAGCAGTGACATCGGGGGCTACACCTTC
TRBJ2-7,-,TRBV5-1,TRBD2,CASSLTAGGPGEQYF,TGCGCCAGCAGCTTGACGGCGGGAGGGCCGGGGGAGCAGTACTTC